Below are 4 T cell receptor beta chains sequenced from a single sample in a study of shared clonotypes between healthy human individuals. Naive CD8 isolation took CD45RO-negative cells positively selected for CCR7 and excluded terminally differentiated effector memory CD45RA+ cells. Here immunoSEQ multiplex PCR was the method, and the copy in TCRdb shows in-frame clones only, minus some. The repertoire holds some 2.1 million clones, with 85% to 95% as singletons. The sequencing sample was made of naive CD8+ T cells from PBMCs. These TCRs come from a man aged 18 to 29 in good health. Some clones in this sample may be carry-over from other donors' samples.

The chain joins TRBV5-1 to TRBJ1-1; no clear D gene. The CDR3 runs 12 residues. Germline values: CDR1 SGHRS, CDR2 YFSETQ. V was pared by 2 bases and J by 7 bases, with 9 bases between. The CDR3 sequence is CASSLGRSEAFF. DNA for the CDR3: TGCGCCAGCAGCTTAGGGCGGAGTGAAGCTTTCTTT.

The chain carries TRBV9 and TRBJ2-1; D is unresolved. The CDR3 contains 12 residues. Trimming cost V 4 bases and J 5 bases, with 7 bases left between them. Per the germline V gene, CDR1 is SGDLS and CDR2 is YYNGEE. The CDR3 sequence: CASSPKDNEQFF. CDR3 coding DNA: TGTGCCAGCAGCCCAAAGGACAATGAGCAGTTCTTC. The variable domain in full, completed from reference TRBV9 and TRBJ2-1, reads DSGVTQTPKHLITATGQRVTLRCSPRSGDLSVYWYQQSLDQGLQFLIQYYNGEERAKGNILERFSAQQFPDLHSELNLSSLELGDSALYFCASSPKDNEQFFGPGTRLTVL.

The chain couples TRBV7-6 to TRBJ2-2, with D possibly matching TRBD1 (6 bases). This CDR3 comprises 14 residues. Germline CDR1 and CDR2: SGHVS and FNYEAQ. Trimming took off 10 bases at V and 3 bases at J, with 15 bases between the two ends. The CDR3, as DNA: TGTGCCACACTTCAGGGGCCAGACACCGGGGAGCTGTTTTTT. Translated, it gives CATLQGPDTGELFF.

The chain employs TRBV2 and TRBJ2-1; perhaps D is TRBD1 or TRBD2 (5 bases each). This CDR3 spans 13 amino acids. The germline gives CDR1 SNHLY, CDR2 FYNNEI. V was pared by 7 bases and J by 9 bases, with 16 bases between. CDR3: CASIFQGRGEQFF. The CDR3 DNA sequence: TGTGCCAGCATCTTTCAGGGACGTGGTGAGCAGTTCTTC.